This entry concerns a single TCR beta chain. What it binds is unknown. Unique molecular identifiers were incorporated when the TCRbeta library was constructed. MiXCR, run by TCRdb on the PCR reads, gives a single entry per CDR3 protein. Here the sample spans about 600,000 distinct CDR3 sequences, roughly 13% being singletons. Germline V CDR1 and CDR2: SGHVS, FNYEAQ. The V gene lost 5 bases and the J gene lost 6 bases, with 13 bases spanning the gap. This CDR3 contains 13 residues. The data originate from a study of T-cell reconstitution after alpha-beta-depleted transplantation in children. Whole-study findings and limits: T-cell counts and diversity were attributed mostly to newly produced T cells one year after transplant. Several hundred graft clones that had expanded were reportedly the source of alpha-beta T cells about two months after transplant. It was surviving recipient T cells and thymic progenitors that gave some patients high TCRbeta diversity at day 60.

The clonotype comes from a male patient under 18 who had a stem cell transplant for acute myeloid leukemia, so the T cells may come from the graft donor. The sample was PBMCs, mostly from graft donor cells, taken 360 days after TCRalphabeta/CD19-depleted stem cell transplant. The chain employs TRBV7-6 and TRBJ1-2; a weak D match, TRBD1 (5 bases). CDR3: CASSRTGTDGYTF. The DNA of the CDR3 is TGTGCCAGCAGCCGTACCGGGACCGATGGCTACACCTTC.